A single sample gave rise to the 4 T cell receptor beta chains below, sequenced in a study of cytomegalovirus exposure and HLA in healthy donors. Amplification used 60 Vbeta primers and 13 Jbeta primers. Measured with immunoSEQ multiplex PCR; TCRdb has only the in-frame clones, and not every one. The sample lists about 50,000 clones; about 82% were seen once. The sample was PBMCs. The receptors were gathered from a man in his thirties or forties in good health and CMV-seronegative.

J is TRBJ2-1 and V is TRBV15; 8 nucleotides line up with TRBD2. CDR1 and CDR2 (germline): LNHNV, YYDKDF (reference sequence). With 0 bases clipped from V and 8 bases from J, the junction kept 12 bases outside the gene matches. This CDR3 is 17 amino acids long. CDR3 DNA: TGTGCCACCAGCAGAGATTGGGCTAGCGGGCACCGGGATGAGCAGTTCTTC. Encoded protein: CATSRDWASGHRDEQFF.

This chain links TRBV7-2 with TRBJ1-4; 9 bases match TRBD1. Germline V gene lookup returns CDR1 SGHTA and CDR2 FQGNSA. CDR3 length: 16 amino acids. With V trimmed by 2 bases and J by 8 bases, 9 bases remained unmatched. The chain's CDR3 is CASSLFSTGTGEKLFF. In nucleotides, the CDR3 is TGTGCCAGCAGCTTATTTAGCACCGGGACAGGGGAAAAACTGTTTTTT.

V usage is TRBV6-5 and J usage is TRBJ2-7; no firm D call. Germline CDR1 and CDR2: MNHEY and SVGAGI. Trimming removed 2 bases at V and 4 bases at J, with 15 bases between. This CDR3 region has 15 residues. The CDR3 reads CASSYSSTIYYEQYF. In DNA form, the CDR3 reads TGTGCCAGCAGTTACAGTAGTACTATTTATTACGAGCAGTACTTC.

This clone has just a few counts. This chain uses TRBV4-3 with TRBJ1-1, with D unclear. The CDR3 runs to 16 residues. Germline CDR1 reads LGHNA; CDR2 reads YSLEER. Trimming stripped 1 base from V and 0 bases from J, with 12 bases between. CDR3 protein: CASSQGPSSLNTEAFF. CDR3 in DNA: TGCGCCAGCAGCCAAGGCCCCTCGAGTTTGAACACTGAAGCTTTCTTT.